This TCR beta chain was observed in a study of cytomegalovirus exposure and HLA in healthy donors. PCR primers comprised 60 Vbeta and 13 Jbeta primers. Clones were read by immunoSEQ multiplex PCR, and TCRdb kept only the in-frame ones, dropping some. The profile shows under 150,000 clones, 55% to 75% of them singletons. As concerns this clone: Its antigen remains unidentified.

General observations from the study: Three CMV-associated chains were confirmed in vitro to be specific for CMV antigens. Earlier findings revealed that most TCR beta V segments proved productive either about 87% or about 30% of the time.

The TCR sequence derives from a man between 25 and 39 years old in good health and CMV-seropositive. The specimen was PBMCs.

This chain's CDR3 is CASSLDRGVEAFF. The CDR3 nucleotides read TGTGCCAGCAGCTTAGACCGGGGGGTTGAAGCTTTCTTT. V gene TRBV7-8 combines with J gene TRBJ1-1, with D possibly being TRBD1 (5 bases). This CDR3 spans 13 amino acids. In germline, CDR1 is SGHVS, CDR2 FQNEAQ. V was pared by 1 base and J by 7 bases, with 10 bases between.